This TCR beta chain was found in a study of PD-1 blockade in classical Hodgkin lymphoma (dated by TCRdb to 2019 to 2021). Regarding the research as a whole: Nivolumab dosing was 3 mg/kg intravenously every 2 weeks, continuing until either disease progression or unacceptable toxicity. The study used TCR beta sequencing and CyTOF to define a peripheral blood immune signature of response to PD-1 blockade in classical Hodgkin lymphoma. On the study overall, not on this receptor specifically: By C4D1, a significant rise was seen in CD4+ TCR diversity but not in CD8+ TCR diversity (p=0.0027 vs p=0.16), and the rise was most apparent among complete responders (p=0.02). Only a single clinical trial cohort was studied, and what caused the repertoire differences, possibly disease activity or prior therapy, remained undefined. Baseline TCR diversity was reported to be lower in newly diagnosed patients than in healthy donors and to be lower still in relapsed/refractory patients. Patients starting nivolumab less than 1 year after ASCT had lower diversity and were excluded from later analyses to avoid confounding by immune reconstitution. Among trial patients, those achieving complete response had baseline diversity similar to that of newly diagnosed patients, while diversity was significantly lower in partial responders and progressors.

Sample time point, as interpreted from the label and publication: cycle 2 day 1 (C2D1) of nivolumab. Every trial patient had relapsed following autologous stem cell transplantation, and prior brentuximab vedotin exposure was what differed among cohorts A, B and C. The trial cohort comprised about 60 patients with relapsed/refractory classical Hodgkin lymphoma whose best overall responses were complete response, partial response or progressive disease. Trial patients were treated with single-agent nivolumab in the multi-cohort phase II CheckMate 205 trial. An independent review committee assessed best overall response by applying the 2007 International Working Group response criteria. Trial PBMCs were collected just before the start of nivolumab (C1D1) and during therapy at cycle 2 day 1 and cycle 4 day 1. After peripheral blood was drawn into 8 mL Vacutainer Cell Preparation Tubes, PBMCs were isolated by centrifugation and then cryopreserved.

Details on this clone: Its antigen is unknown. Per-base quality was not reported, and no clone a single base away is much larger than it.

The Qiagen DNeasy kit was used to extract genomic DNA from unsorted PBMCs and from the negatively selected CD4+ and CD8+ fractions. TCR beta CDR3 regions were amplified by immunoSEQ multiplex PCR using primers annealing to V and J segments. A synthetic immune receptor repertoire was used to minimize amplification bias, and any residual bias was removed computationally once sequencing was done. As for the original processing: Repertoire diversity was quantified as the Shannon entropy index using custom Python scripts. Unsorted, CD4+ and CD8+ repertoires were analyzed separately, except in combined analyses where CD4+ and CD8+ sequences were merged in silico. A clone was considered expanded if an increase in frequency of at least 2-fold after treatment relative to C1D1 was found, and a pseudocount of 0.5 was applied to clones undetected at baseline. Singleton clones were defined as clones with 0 or 1 copy at C1D1, and non-singleton clones were defined as clones with 2 or more copies. Clones expanded in unsorted samples were labelled as CD4+, CD8+ or unknown by matching protein sequences in sorted samples from the same patient. Wilcoxon tests on paired samples were used to test diversity changes from C1D1 to C4D1. As stored in TCRdb, this immuneACCESS dataset retains in-frame rearrangements with V and J assigned. A fraction of the clones does not appear; measured against another copy, unresolved V genes explain less than half of the discrepancy, and the remainder lacks a known reason. V, J and clone size were drawn from that table, and D and trimming were deduced from the DNA. In this sample the table shows around 25,000 clones, around 67% of which occur a single time. The top ten clonotypes cover approximately 12% of the sample.

V and J are trimmed by 2 bases and 5 bases, and the gene matches miss 4 bases of the junction. Sequences GTSNPN (CDR1) and SVGIG (CDR2) are obtained from the germline V gene (reference sequence). There are 13 amino acids in the CDR3, from cysteine to phenylalanine inclusive. CDR3 DNA only is kept here, 39 bases in frame from base 1. This TCR came from a human donor with classical Hodgkin lymphoma. The sample was peripheral blood mononuclear cells (PBMCs), taken before the second cycle of nivolumab. The rearrangement joined TRBV30 to TRBJ1-1, with 8 central nucleotides matching TRBD1. The CDR3 is CAWSLQGGTEAFF. The nucleotides read TGTGCCTGGAGTTTACAGGGGGGAACTGAAGCTTTCTTT.